The next 18 T cell receptor beta chains were all read from a single sample in a study of chemoradiotherapy in HPV16-positive cancers (dated by TCRdb to about 2022). The receptor library was made with the immunoSEQ multiplex PCR assay. The immuneACCESS repertoire file appears here via TCRdb, limited to in-frame rearrangements. These files lack a portion of the clones; in checked studies, under half of the deficit traces to unresolved V genes, and the cause of the others is not known. The sample data list 9,500 to 13,000 clones, and approximately 93% of these were observed just once. The ten largest clones add up to more than 1.5% of the sample. The sample in question was blood, obtained from a patient who underwent chemoradiotherapy. These receptors were collected from a human donor with HPV-associated anogenital cancer.

The chain carries TRBV5-4 and TRBJ2-3; 8 bases align to TRBD2. CDR3 size: 16 residues. Trimming removed 0 bases from V and 1 base from J; junction bases left unmatched: 4. In germline, CDR1 is SGHNT, CDR2 YYREEE (reference sequence). The CDR3 DNA follows: TGTGCCAGCAGCTTGGATGGCGGGGGGCGCACAGATACGCAGTATTTT. Translation gives CASSLDGGGRTDTQYF.

This chain connects TRBV2 to TRBJ2-3; 11 bases are shared with TRBD2. The CDR3 is made up of 18 amino acids. With 5 bases clipped from V and 0 bases from J, the junction kept 10 bases outside the gene matches. Germline V lookup: CDR1 SNHLY, CDR2 FYNNEI. The CDR3 sequence is CASSFRLAGFGSTDTQYF. In DNA form, the CDR3 reads TGTGCCAGCAGTTTTCGACTAGCGGGGTTTGGAAGCACAGATACGCAGTATTTT.

V is TRBV5-6 and J is TRBJ2-5; 8 positions agree with TRBD1. The CDR3 loop spans 16 amino acids. The V segment lost 0 bases and the J segment 5 bases; nucleotides outside the gene matches: 9. From germline, CDR1 is SGHDT and CDR2 YYEEEE. The DNA for the CDR3 is TGTGCCAGCAGCTTGGAGGACAGGGATGCGGGGGAGACCCAGTACTTC. Protein sequence: CASSLEDRDAGETQYF.

The genes are TRBV6-5 and TRBJ2-7; possibly TRBD2 for D (5 bases). CDR1 and CDR2 (germline): MNHEY, SVGAGI. This CDR3 comprises 13 residues. V lost 0 bases and J lost 6, with 9 bases in between. The CDR3: CASSYSRRAEQYF. The CDR3 DNA reads as TGTGCCAGCAGTTACTCTAGGCGGGCCGAGCAGTACTTC.

The V and J genes are TRBV7-9 and TRBJ1-2; the match to TRBD1 covers 9 bases. The germline V gene encodes CDR1 SEHNR and CDR2 FQNEAQ (reference sequence). The CDR3 totals 14 residues. The V gene end was trimmed by 7 bases and the J gene end by 4 bases; junction bases not matched to a gene: 7. This CDR3 reads CASNTGGAGYGYTF. CDR3 in DNA: TGTGCCAGCAACACAGGGGGCGCTGGCTATGGCTACACCTTC.

The chain recombines TRBV4-1 with TRBJ1-5, with 7 bases identical to TRBD1. The germline gives CDR1 MGHRA, CDR2 YSYEKL. The junction had 6 bases not matched to a gene; V was cut back by 0 bases and J by 7 bases. The CDR3 extends over 15 amino acids. In DNA, the CDR3 is TGCGCCAGCAGCCAAGATAAGTCAGGGGGACAGCCCCAGCATTTT. Translating gives CASSQDKSGGQPQHF.

This chain joins TRBV4-3 and TRBJ2-2, with TRBD1 identical over 10 bases. Germline trimming cut 7 bases from V and 8 bases from J; bases unmatched to any gene: 4. Germline V gene data show CDR1 as LGHNA and CDR2 as YSLEER. The CDR3 runs to 13 residues. The chain's CDR3 is CASTGTGVGELFF. CDR3 in DNA: TGCGCCAGCACCGGGACAGGGGTAGGGGAGCTGTTTTTT.

The chain combines TRBV6-5 with TRBJ1-1, with a weak D call TRBD1 (6 bases). V was pared by 6 bases and J by 4 bases, with 12 bases between. Germline CDR1 and CDR2: MNHEY and SVGAGI. The CDR3 totals 13 residues. Here the CDR3 DNA reads TGTGCCAGCAGCCTTTCAGGGGTCACTGAAGCTTTCTTT. Translated, it gives CASSLSGVTEAFF.

The gene calls are TRBV19 and TRBJ2-2, with 13 bases that match TRBD2. CDR1 is LNHDA, CDR2 SQIVND, per germline (reference sequence). This CDR3 spans 18 amino acids. J was trimmed by 1 base and V by 6 bases; bases with no gene match: 8. This chain's CDR3 is CASRPGLAGNMNTGELFF. In nucleotides, the CDR3 is TGTGCCAGTAGGCCGGGACTAGCGGGGAATATGAACACCGGGGAGCTGTTTTTT.

The chain carries TRBV6-1 and TRBJ2-3; 12 positions agree with TRBD2. V was pared by 3 bases and J by 3 bases, with 7 bases of the junction left unmatched. The CDR3 totals 17 residues. Germline assignment: CDR1 MNHNS and CDR2 SASEGT. CDR3: CASSEASGGAGTDTQYF. The CDR3 nucleotides read TGTGCCAGCAGTGAGGCTAGCGGGGGGGCAGGGACAGATACGCAGTATTTT.

This chain uses TRBV25-1 with TRBJ2-5; 7 nucleotides align to TRBD1. With 2 bases clipped from V and 1 base from J, the junction kept 4 bases outside the gene matches. The germline V gene has CDR1 MGHDK and CDR2 SYGVNS. This CDR3 has 15 residues. Written as DNA, the CDR3 is TGTGCCAGCAGTGAACCCCGACAGGGCCAAGAGACCCAGTACTTC. This gives the protein CASSEPRQGQETQYF.

In DNA, the CDR3 is TGTGCCAGCAAGTCCCGGATAACTAATGAAAAACTGTTTTTT. Translated: CASKSRITNEKLFF. The V and J genes are TRBV6-5 and TRBJ1-4; D call uncertain. CDR3 size: 14 residues. The V gene's germline CDR1 is MNHEY and CDR2 SVGAGI. V shed 7 bases and J shed 1 base, with 10 bases lying between them.

The chain recombines TRBV5-1 with TRBJ2-1, with D possibly TRBD2 on 6 matching bases. Looked up from germline, CDR1 is SGHRS and CDR2 is YFSETQ. The CDR3 totals 16 residues. V was pared by 4 bases and J by 6 bases, with 20 bases between. The CDR3 region has the DNA TGCGCCAGCAGCCTGCCGGAAACTAGCTTGGTCAATGAGCAGTTCTTC. Its translation is CASSLPETSLVNEQFF.

The chain employs TRBV2 and TRBJ2-1; TRBD2 is a possible D gene (7 bases). The CDR3 totals 14 residues. The germline gives CDR1 SNHLY, CDR2 FYNNEI. V gave up 4 bases and J gave up 4 bases, with 11 bases separating them. CDR3: CASSAGGPYNEQFF. CDR3 nucleotides: TGTGCCAGCAGTGCGGGGGGCCCATACAATGAGCAGTTCTTC.

The count of this clone is one. The chain combines TRBV5-6 with TRBJ2-7; perhaps TRBD1 as D (6 bases). This CDR3 has 11 amino acids. Trimming pared 5 bases from V and 13 bases from J, leaving 16 bases between. Germline assignment: CDR1 SGHDT and CDR2 YYEEEE. As DNA, the CDR3 is TGTGCCAGCAGTAGCCGGGACACTTTATACTTC. Amino acids: CASSSRDTLYF.

The J gene is TRBJ1-4, the V gene TRBV11-3; 7 bases agree with TRBD1. With 5 bases clipped from V and 4 bases from J, the junction kept 10 bases outside the gene matches. CDR3 size: 16 residues. The germline V gene encodes CDR1 SGHNT and CDR2 YENEEA. In DNA, the CDR3 is TGTGCCAGCAGCACCGGGACAGCACAAGATAATGAAAAACTGTTTTTT. It is translated as CASSTGTAQDNEKLFF. The entire variable domain, with the rest obtained from reference TRBV11-3 and TRBJ1-4, is as follows: EAGVVQSPRYKIIEKKQPVAFWCNPISGHNTLYWYLQNLGQGPELLIRYENEEAVDDSQLPKDRFSAERLKGVDSTLKIQPAELGDSAVYLCASSTGTAQDNEKLFFGSGTQLSVL.

The rearrangement joins TRBV10-3 to TRBJ1-1, with D hard to call. V was pared by 6 bases and J by 4 bases, with 3 bases between. This CDR3 region has 10 residues. CDR1 and CDR2 from the germline V gene are ENHRY and SYGVKD. The DNA for the CDR3 is TGTGCCATCAGCGGCACTGAAGCTTTCTTT. Its protein is CAISGTEAFF.

The V call is TRBV7-9, the J call TRBJ2-3; no clear D. Germline V gene lookup returns CDR1 SEHNR and CDR2 FQNEAQ (reference sequence). Trimming pared 9 bases from V and 6 bases from J, leaving 10 bases between. CDR3 length: 11 residues. The CDR3 is CASDSSDTQYF. CDR3 coding DNA: TGTGCCAGTGACTCTTCCGATACGCAGTATTTT.